This TCR beta chain was identified in a study of CD8 T cells in ankylosing spondylitis. Findings of the study overall: Reported data indicate significant enrichment of disease-linked clones within matched ankylosing spondylitis synovial fluid. Disease-linked clones bore a CD8+ phenotype and were relatively rare in peripheral blood.

Germline V lookup: CDR1 ENHRY, CDR2 SYGVKD. V was clipped by 6 bases and J by 3 bases; unmatched bases: 12. This CDR3 is built from 16 residues. By quantitative 5'-RACE with molecular barcodes, the TCR beta libraries were made. A single record per CDR3 protein comes from TCRdb applying MiXCR to the 5' RACE reads. In the table there are some 250,000 distinct CDR3 sequences, 8% to 9.5% of which are singletons. As concerns this clonotype: Its antigen is undetermined.

Sequences were obtained from blood, either unsorted or a sorted T cell fraction (not recorded which). The V and J genes are TRBV10-3 and TRBJ2-7; the match to TRBD1 covers 9 bases. The sequence derives from a male donor with ankylosing spondylitis or in good health (not recorded which). The CDR3: CAIRPGGTGHNYEQYF. CDR3 coding DNA: TGTGCCATCAGACCGGGTGGGACAGGGCATAACTACGAGCAGTACTTC.